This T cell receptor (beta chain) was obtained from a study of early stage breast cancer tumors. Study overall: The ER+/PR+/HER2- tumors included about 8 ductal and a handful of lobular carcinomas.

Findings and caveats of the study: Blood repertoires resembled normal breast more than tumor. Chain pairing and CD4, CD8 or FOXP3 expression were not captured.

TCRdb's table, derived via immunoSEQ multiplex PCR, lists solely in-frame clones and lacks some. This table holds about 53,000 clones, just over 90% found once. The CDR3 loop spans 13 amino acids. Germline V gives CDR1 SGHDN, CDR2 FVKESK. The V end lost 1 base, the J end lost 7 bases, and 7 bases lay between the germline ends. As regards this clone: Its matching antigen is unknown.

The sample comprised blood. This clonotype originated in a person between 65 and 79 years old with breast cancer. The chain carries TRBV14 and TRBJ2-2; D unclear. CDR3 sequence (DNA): TGTGCCAGCAGCCAAGTCATGCGCGGGGAGCTGTTTTTT. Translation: CASSQVMRGELFF.